The 10 T cell receptor beta chains below come from one sample, sequenced in a study of PD-L1 blockade in urothelial cancer (dated by TCRdb to about 2017). Library preparation employed the immunoSEQ multiplex PCR assay. As stored in TCRdb, this immuneACCESS dataset retains in-frame rearrangements with V and J assigned. A fraction of the clones does not appear; measured against another copy, unresolved V genes explain less than half of the discrepancy, and the remainder lacks a known reason. Across this sample there are nearly 45,000 clones, with roughly four fifths seen only once. Roughly 13% of the sample lies in the top ten. The meaning of the sample's time point label: peripheral blood 6 weeks after treatment start. The source material was PBMCs, sampled around atezolizumab (anti-PD-L1) treatment. The receptors come from a man between 60 and 70 years old with urothelial cancer.

Ten or more counts support this clone. This rearrangement joins TRBV19 to TRBJ1-2, with D unresolved. This CDR3 is 12 amino acids long. Trimming took 5 bases from V and 3 from J, leaving 7 bases between them. Per germline, CDR1 LNHDA and CDR2 SQIVND (reference sequence). CDR3 protein: CASSQTDYGYTF. In DNA form, the CDR3 reads TGTGCCAGTAGTCAAACAGACTATGGCTACACCTTC.

The V call is TRBV6-4, the J call TRBJ2-2; 7 positions agree with TRBD2. Per the germline V gene, CDR1 is MRHNA and CDR2 is SNTAGT. The CDR3 contains 15 residues. The junction had 4 bases not matched to a gene; V was cut back by 6 bases and J by 0 bases. The CDR3 sequence is CASSRLAANTGELFF. DNA of the CDR3: TGTGCCAGCAGCAGACTAGCAGCGAACACCGGGGAGCTGTTTTTT.

The chain links TRBV10-2 to TRBJ2-3; TRBD2 is a possible D gene (6 bases). Germline V CDR1 and CDR2: WSHSY, SAAADI. V was trimmed by 2 bases and J by 2 bases, leaving 11 bases between them. This CDR3 spans 15 amino acids. The CDR3 sequence is CASSEKAGITDTQYF. As DNA, the CDR3 is TGCGCCAGCAGTGAGAAGGCGGGGATCACAGATACGCAGTATTTT.

CDR3 in DNA: TGTGCCAGCAGCCACAGACTGGAGGGCACCGGGGAGCTGTTTTTT. Protein product: CASSHRLEGTGELFF. This chain links TRBV5-8 with TRBJ2-2, with D possibly being TRBD2 (6 bases). V lost 4 bases and J lost 4, with 14 bases in between. The length of the CDR3 is 15 residues. In germline, CDR1 is SGHTS, CDR2 YDEGEE.

V gene TRBV5-6 combines with J gene TRBJ1-1, with D possibly matching TRBD1 (6 bases). The germline CDR1 and CDR2 sequences are SGHDT and YYEEEE. The CDR3 contains 13 residues. The V and J ends lost 1 base and 6 bases respectively, with 10 bases between them. This CDR3 is CASSLQGSAEAFF. The CDR3 nucleotides are TGTGCCAGCAGCTTGCAGGGGAGCGCTGAAGCTTTCTTT.

This clone came up once. The chain carries TRBV9 and TRBJ2-6; D gene unclear. In germline, CDR1 is SGDLS, CDR2 YYNGEE. The CDR3 is 19 residues long. V was pared by 0 bases and J by 0 bases, with 16 bases between. This CDR3 is CASSVGFGFTDSGANVLTF. The CDR3, as DNA: TGTGCCAGCAGCGTAGGCTTCGGATTCACAGACTCTGGGGCCAACGTCCTGACTTTC.

The chain links TRBV19 to TRBJ2-2, with 9 positions matching TRBD1. The V segment lost 1 base and the J segment 1 base; nucleotides outside the gene matches: 1. The germline V gene has CDR1 LNHDA and CDR2 SQIVND (reference sequence). This CDR3 contains 16 residues. In nucleotides, the CDR3 is TGTGCCAGTAGTATAGCGGACAGGGGGAACACCGGGGAGCTGTTTTTT. This codes for CASSIADRGNTGELFF.

V and J are TRBV5-1 and TRBJ2-1, with 9 bases identical to TRBD1. Germline values: CDR1 SGHRS, CDR2 YFSETQ. The junction had 11 bases not matched to a gene; V was cut back by 3 bases and J by 10 bases. This CDR3 is built from 15 residues. CDR3 DNA sequence: TGCGCCAGCAGCTGGGCCGGGACAGGGTCATCCGAGCAGTTCTTC. Its protein product is CASSWAGTGSSEQFF.

The CDR3 DNA sequence: TGTGCCAGCAGCCGTCGCGAGATCTACGAGCAGTACTTC. It specifies CASSRREIYEQYF. The genes are TRBV11-2 and TRBJ2-7; D remains ambiguous. The germline V and J ends were trimmed by 5 bases and 3 bases, with 11 bases remaining between them. CDR1 and CDR2 from the germline V gene are SGHAT and FQNNGV. The CDR3 spans 13 residues. Drawing the rest from reference TRBV11-2 and TRBJ2-7, the complete variable domain is EAGVAQSPRYKIIEKRQSVAFWCNPISGHATLYWYQQILGQGPKLLIQFQNNGVVDDSQLPKDRFSAERLKGVDSTLKIQPAKLEDSAVYLCASSRREIYEQYFGPGTRLTVT.

The V call is TRBV5-5, the J call TRBJ2-5; the match to TRBD2 covers 12 bases. After removal of 4 bases from V and 4 bases from J, the junction contained 5 bases not matched to a gene. The CDR3 sequence is 15 residues long. CDR1 SGHKS and CDR2 YYEKEE come from the germline V gene (reference sequence). The CDR3 DNA reads as TGTGCCAGCAGCACGGGACTAGCGGGTGGAGAGACCCAGTACTTC. Translating it yields CASSTGLAGGETQYF.